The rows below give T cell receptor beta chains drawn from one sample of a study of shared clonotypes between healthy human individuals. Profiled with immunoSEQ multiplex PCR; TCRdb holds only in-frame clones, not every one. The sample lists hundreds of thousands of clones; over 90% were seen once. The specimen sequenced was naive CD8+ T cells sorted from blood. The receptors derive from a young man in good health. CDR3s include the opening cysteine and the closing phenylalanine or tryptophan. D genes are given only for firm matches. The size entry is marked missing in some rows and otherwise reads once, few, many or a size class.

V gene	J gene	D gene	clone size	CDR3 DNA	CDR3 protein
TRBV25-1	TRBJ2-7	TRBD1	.	TGTGCCAGCAGGACAGGGGCTAGCGAGCAGTACTTC	CASRTGASEQYF
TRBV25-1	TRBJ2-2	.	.	TGTGCCAGCAGTGAATACTCAACCGGGGAGCTGTTTTTT	CASSEYSTGELFF
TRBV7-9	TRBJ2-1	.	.	TGTGCCAGCAGTGTTGGGGACAATGAGCAGTTCTTC	CASSVGDNEQFF
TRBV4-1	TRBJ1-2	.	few	TGCGCCAGCAGCCAGGGTAGTACTCAGGGGCTCTACACCTTC	CASSQGSTQGLYTF
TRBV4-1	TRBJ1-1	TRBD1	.	TGCGCCAGCAGCCAAGATCTGGACAGGGCGGAGAACACTGAAGCTTTCTTT	CASSQDLDRAENTEAFF
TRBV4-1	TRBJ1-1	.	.	TGCGCCAGCAGCCAGCTCCCAGGTGGCTCACGGGAGACTGAAGCTTTCTTT	CASSQLPGGSRETEAFF
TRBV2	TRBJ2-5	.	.	TGTGCCAGCAGGAAAGCGGTACTGGGCCTGGAAGAGACCCAGTACTTC	CASRKAVLGLEETQYF
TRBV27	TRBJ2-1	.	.	TGTGCCAGCAGTTCATCAGGGGGGGCCTACAATGAGCAGTTCTTC	CASSSSGGAYNEQFF
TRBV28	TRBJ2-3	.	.	TGTGCCAGCACTTCCCGACGAGCGGCAGATACGCAGTATTTT	CASTSRRAADTQYF
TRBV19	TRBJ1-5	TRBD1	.	TGTGCCAGTAGTGACCGGGACAGCTATCAGCCCCAGCATTTT	CASSDRDSYQPQHF
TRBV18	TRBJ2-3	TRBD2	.	TGTGCCAGCTCTCGACTAGCTGTCGCAGATACGCAGTATTTT	CASSRLAVADTQYF
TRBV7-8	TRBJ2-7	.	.	TGTGCCAGCAGCTTTTTTATCCTAGCGACCAGCTCCTACGAGCAGTACTTC	CASSFFILATSSYEQYF
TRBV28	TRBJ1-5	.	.	TGTGCCAGCAGTTTGATAGCCCATAATCAGCCCCAGCATTTT	CASSLIAHNQPQHF